These 21 T cell receptor beta chains were sequenced from one sample in a study of blood T cell repertoires in COVID-19. Only in-frame clones appear in the TCRdb table, and some are missing; sequencing was by immunoSEQ multiplex PCR. This sample has 150,000 to 200,000 clones, with over 75% found just once. The sample comprised peripheral blood. The source is a man aged 45-65 years with acute or convalescent COVID-19.

The genes are TRBV2 and TRBJ1-4; 8 bases are shared with TRBD1. After removal of 6 bases from V and 7 bases from J, the junction contained 7 bases not matched to a gene. Germline assignment: CDR1 SNHLY and CDR2 FYNNEI. The length of the CDR3 is 14 residues. The CDR3 loop is CASSPQGVTEKLFF. CDR3 coding DNA: TGTGCCAGCAGCCCACAGGGGGTAACTGAAAAACTGTTTTTT.

On this clone itself: Different DNA sequences within this sample yield the same CDR3. The V gene is TRBV9, the J gene TRBJ2-1; 7 bases match TRBD2. The CDR3 consists of 14 residues. Trimming at V came to 2 bases and at J to 7 bases, leaving 6 bases not matched to a gene. In germline, CDR1 is SGDLS, CDR2 YYNGEE. The CDR3 sequence is CASSVGLAANEQFF. The CDR3 DNA sequence: TGTGCCAGCAGCGTCGGGCTAGCGGCGAATGAGCAGTTCTTC.

The chain employs TRBV27 and TRBJ2-7, with a tentative D call TRBD2 (5 bases). Between the trimmed V and J ends, which lost 5 bases and 4 bases, there was a span of 12 bases. This CDR3 spans 13 amino acids. The germline V gene encodes CDR1 MNHEY and CDR2 SMNVEV (reference sequence). CDR3 sequence: CASSPTRGYEQYV. The CDR3 DNA follows: TGTGCCAGCAGTCCAACCCGCGGGTACGAGCAGTACGTC.

For the CDR3, the DNA is TGCGCCAGCAGCATCTCCTTAAGCGGGGGCAGACAAGAGACCCAGTACTTC. Translated: CASSISLSGGRQETQYF. The V call is TRBV5-1, the J call TRBJ2-5; 8 nucleotides agree with TRBD2. Looked up from germline, CDR1 is SGHRS and CDR2 is YFSETQ. V gave up 4 bases and J gave up 2 bases; unmatched junction bases: 13. The length of the CDR3 is 17 residues.

J is TRBJ1-2 and V is TRBV15; D gene ambiguous. The CDR3 length is 21 residues. From germline, CDR1 is LNHNV and CDR2 YYDKDF (reference sequence). V lost 0 bases, J lost 2 bases, and 28 bases lay in between. The CDR3 reads CATSRDSRGLHSTRWNYGYTF. CDR3 nucleotide sequence: TGTGCCACCAGCAGAGATAGTCGTGGGCTCCACAGCACGCGCTGGAACTATGGCTACACCTTC.

V gene TRBV15 combines with J gene TRBJ1-6, with no clear D. The CDR3 loop spans 13 amino acids. Trimming took off 0 bases at V and 9 bases at J, with 6 bases between the two ends. The V gene's germline CDR1 is LNHNV and CDR2 YYDKDF (reference sequence). The DNA of the CDR3 is TGTGCCACCAGCAGAGATGCGGGTTCACCCCTCCACTTT. Encoded protein: CATSRDAGSPLHF.

In its sample, this clone was seen once. The rearrangement uses TRBV20-1 and TRBJ1-2; 7 bases are a match to TRBD1. Trimming took 3 bases from V and 6 from J; bases not matched to a gene: 7. The germline V gene has CDR1 DFQATT and CDR2 SNEGSKA (reference sequence). CDR3 length: 13 residues. Written as DNA, the CDR3 is TGCAGTGCTAGTCAGCAGGGGGTCGATGGCTACACCTTC. Its translation is CSASQQGVDGYTF.

The rearrangement joins TRBV7-9 to TRBJ1-2; 8 bases match TRBD1. V lost 5 bases to trimming and J lost 8 bases; unmatched junction nucleotides: 10. The CDR3 extends over 14 amino acids. The germline CDR1 and CDR2 sequences are SEHNR and FQNEAQ (reference sequence). The CDR3 DNA is TGTGCCAGCAGCGAGTCGACAGGGGTGGACGGCTACACCTTC. Protein: CASSESTGVDGYTF. Variable domain in full (rest from reference TRBV7-9 and TRBJ1-2): DTGVSQNPRHKITKRGQNVTFRCDPISEHNRLYWYRQTLGQGPEFLTYFQNEAQLEKSRLLSDRFSAERPKGSFSTLEIQRTEQGDSAMYLCASSESTGVDGYTFGSGTRLTVV.

The chain uses TRBV4-1 and TRBJ2-1; 7 bases are shared with TRBD2. Germline V CDR1 and CDR2: MGHRA, YSYEKL. The junction had 2 bases not matched to a gene; V was cut back by 3 bases and J by 6 bases. The CDR3 totals 13 residues. The CDR3 here is CASSQSSGNEQFF. The CDR3 DNA is TGCGCCAGCAGCCAGTCTAGCGGCAATGAGCAGTTCTTC.

The chain employs TRBV12-3 or TRBV12-4 and TRBJ1-2, with 11 bases matching TRBD1. The CDR3 extends over 13 amino acids. V lost 5 bases and J lost 9; bases outside the gene matches: 5. CDR3 amino acids: CASSRTGGMSYTF. The CDR3 bases are TGTGCCAGCAGTAGGACAGGGGGCATGAGCTACACCTTC.

This chain connects TRBV5-8 to TRBJ1-5; D gene ambiguous. Germline lookup yields CDR1 SGHTS and CDR2 YDEGEE. The CDR3 runs 13 residues. Trimming cost V 0 bases and J 5 bases, with 6 bases left between them. The CDR3: CASSLERYQPQHF. CDR3 DNA: TGTGCCAGCAGCTTGGAACGGTATCAGCCCCAGCATTTT.

The chain combines TRBV2 with TRBJ2-2, with D possibly matching TRBD1 (6 bases). The CDR3 covers 14 residues. Germline assignment: CDR1 SNHLY and CDR2 FYNNEI. V was trimmed by 5 bases and J by 6 bases, leaving 13 bases between them. This chain's CDR3 is CASSKTGGPGELFF. The CDR3, as DNA: TGTGCCAGCAGTAAGACAGGTGGCCCCGGGGAGCTGTTTTTT.

The V call is TRBV7-3, the J call TRBJ2-5; unclear D gene. The CDR3 contains 13 residues. The germline V gene has CDR1 SGHTA and CDR2 FQGTGA. V lost 3 bases, J lost 4 bases, and 9 bases lay in between. The CDR3 bases are TGTGCCAGCAGCTTTTTTCCCGGAGAGACCCAGTACTTC. Amino acids: CASSFFPGETQYF.

The chain is built from TRBV27 and TRBJ2-1, with a tentative D call TRBD1 (6 bases). Germline V CDR1 and CDR2: MNHEY, SMNVEV (reference sequence). This CDR3 spans 16 amino acids. The ends were cut back, 6 bases at V and 3 bases at J, with 18 bases in the middle. The CDR3 bases are TGTGCCAGCAGCCCCCCGAGGGGACACTACTACAATGAGCAGTTCTTC. Protein product: CASSPPRGHYYNEQFF.

The genes are TRBV7-2 and TRBJ2-1; 9 positions agree with TRBD1. V gave up 5 bases and J gave up 8 bases; unmatched junction bases: 10. This CDR3 contains 15 residues. Looked up from germline, CDR1 is SGHTA and CDR2 is FQGNSA. The CDR3 reads CASSGGGTGWHEQFF. CDR3 nucleotides: TGTGCCAGCAGCGGAGGGGGGACAGGGTGGCATGAGCAGTTCTTC. Drawing the rest from reference TRBV7-2 and TRBJ2-1, the complete variable domain is GAGVSQSPSNKVTEKGKDVELRCDPISGHTALYWYRQSLGQGLEFLIYFQGNSAPDKSGLPSDRFSAERTGGSVSTLTIQRTQQEDSAVYLCASSGGGTGWHEQFFGPGTRLTVL.

The chain has TRBV3-1 (or the pseudogene TRBV3-2) and TRBJ2-7; 7 bases fit TRBD1. The CDR3 contains 13 residues. Trimming cost V 7 bases and J 3 bases; bases outside gene matches: 6. In germline, CDR1 is LGHDT, CDR2 YNNKEL (reference sequence). CDR3 residues: CASTYGTDYEQYF. CDR3 in DNA: TGTGCCAGCACATACGGGACAGACTACGAGCAGTACTTC.

This clone was observed once. The chain employs TRBV9 and TRBJ2-1; 7 bases map to TRBD2. V was pared by 0 bases and J by 2 bases, with 5 bases of the junction left unmatched. The germline V gene encodes CDR1 SGDLS and CDR2 YYNGEE. This CDR3 contains 16 residues. Here the CDR3 DNA reads TGTGCCAGCAGCGTAGCGGCGGGAGATCCCTACAATGAGCAGTTCTTC. It encodes CASSVAAGDPYNEQFF.

This chain uses TRBV19 with TRBJ2-4, with 9 bases fitting TRBD1. Trimming cost V 3 bases and J 3 bases; bases outside gene matches: 9. The germline gives CDR1 LNHDA, CDR2 SQIVND (reference sequence). The length of the CDR3 is 17 residues. CDR3 sequence: CASSMGQGYLSKNIQYF. CDR3 DNA sequence: TGTGCCAGTAGTATGGGACAGGGTTACCTTAGCAAAAACATTCAGTACTTC.

The chain employs TRBV28 and TRBJ1-5, with 8 bases that match TRBD1. Germline values: CDR1 MDHEN, CDR2 SYDVKM. V lost 5 bases, J lost 3 bases, and 3 bases stayed unmatched. The CDR3 totals 14 residues. CDR3 sequence reads: CASSPGGINQPQHF. The CDR3 DNA sequence: TGTGCCAGCAGTCCAGGGGGCATCAATCAGCCCCAGCATTTT.

The CDR3 region is CASSLGTGAFYEQFF. The CDR3 nucleotides read TGCGCCAGCAGCTTAGGGACAGGCGCTTTTTATGAGCAGTTCTTC. The chain recombines TRBV5-1 with TRBJ2-1; 8 nucleotides agree with TRBD1. The CDR3 has 15 amino acids. Germline trimming cut 2 bases from V and 8 bases from J; bases unmatched to any gene: 9. Germline values: CDR1 SGHRS, CDR2 YFSETQ. The whole variable domain, remainder taken from reference TRBV5-1 and TRBJ2-1, is KAGVTQTPRYLIKTRGQQVTLSCSPISGHRSVSWYQQTPGQGLQFLFEYFSETQRNKGNFPGRFSGRQFSNSRSEMNVSTLELGDSALYLCASSLGTGAFYEQFFGPGTRLTVL.

The V gene is TRBV10-3, the J gene TRBJ2-7; 8 nucleotides agree with TRBD1. The germline V gene encodes CDR1 ENHRY and CDR2 SYGVKD. The length of the CDR3 is 14 residues. Unmatched junction bases numbered 3, after V lost 5 bases and J lost 0 bases. CDR3 protein: CAISSGTGSYEQYV. The CDR3 DNA reads as TGTGCCATCAGTTCCGGGACAGGCTCCTACGAGCAGTACGTC.